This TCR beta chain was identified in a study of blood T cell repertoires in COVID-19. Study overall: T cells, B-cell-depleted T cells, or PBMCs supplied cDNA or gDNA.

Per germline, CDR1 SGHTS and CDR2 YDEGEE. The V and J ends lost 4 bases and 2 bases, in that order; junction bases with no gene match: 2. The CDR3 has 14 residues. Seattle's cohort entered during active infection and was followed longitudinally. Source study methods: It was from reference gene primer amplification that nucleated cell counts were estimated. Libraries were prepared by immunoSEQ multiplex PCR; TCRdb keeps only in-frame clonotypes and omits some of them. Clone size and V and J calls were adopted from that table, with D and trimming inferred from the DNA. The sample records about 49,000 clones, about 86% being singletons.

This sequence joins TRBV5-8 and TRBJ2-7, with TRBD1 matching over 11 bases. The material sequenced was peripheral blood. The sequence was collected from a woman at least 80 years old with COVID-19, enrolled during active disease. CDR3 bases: TGTGCCAGCAGCAAGGGACAGGGGGCCTACGAGCAGTACTTC. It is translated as CASSKGQGAYEQYF.